One TCR beta chain is described in this entry. V lost 3 bases and J 4 bases, leaving 21 bases between the germline ends. The CDR3 is 17 amino acids. CDR1 is SGHVS, CDR2 FNYEAQ, per germline. This sample is drawn from a study of long-term antiretroviral therapy in people with HIV. With survey level as its setting, the immunoSEQ assay was v3.0. TCRdb's table, derived via immunoSEQ multiplex PCR, lists solely in-frame clones and lacks some. The sample contains 20,000 to 25,000 clones, approximately 80% of which appear only once. Sequenced material: unsorted PBMCs, taken 0.2 years after starting antiretroviral therapy. The gene calls are TRBV7-6 and TRBJ1-1; D possibly corresponds to TRBD1 (5 bases). The source of this sequence is a woman aged 25 to 39 with HIV. The CDR3 DNA reads TGTGCCAGCAGCTTGACCAAGGGGCCCTCGGGGTTCACTGAAGCTTTCTTT. Translation: CASSLTKGPSGFTEAFF.